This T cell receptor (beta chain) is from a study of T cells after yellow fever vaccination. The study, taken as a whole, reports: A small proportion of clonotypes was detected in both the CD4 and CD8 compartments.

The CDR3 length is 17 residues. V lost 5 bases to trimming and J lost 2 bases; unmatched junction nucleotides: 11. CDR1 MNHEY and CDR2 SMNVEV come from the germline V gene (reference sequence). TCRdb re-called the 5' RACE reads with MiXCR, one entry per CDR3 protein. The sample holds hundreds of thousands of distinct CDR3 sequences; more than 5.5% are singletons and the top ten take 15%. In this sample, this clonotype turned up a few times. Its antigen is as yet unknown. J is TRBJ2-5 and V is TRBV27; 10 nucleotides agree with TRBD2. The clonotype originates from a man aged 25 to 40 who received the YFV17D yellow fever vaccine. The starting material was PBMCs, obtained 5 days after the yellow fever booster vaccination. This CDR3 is CASSPSDKLAGQETQYF. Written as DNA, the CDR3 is TGTGCCAGCAGTCCTTCGGACAAACTAGCGGGGCAAGAGACCCAGTACTTC.